The 3 T cell receptor beta chains in this list originate from one sample, sequenced in a study of cytomegalovirus exposure and HLA in healthy donors. PCR was performed using 60 Vbeta and 13 Jbeta primers. The repertoire was sequenced with immunoSEQ multiplex PCR; TCRdb's copy has only in-frame clones and lacks some. The table lists over 100,000 clones, approximately 77% of them singletons, with roughly 8.9% in the top ten. Material: PBMCs. The receptors derive from a male donor in good health and CMV-seropositive.

The chain joins TRBV7-2 to TRBJ2-7, with a weak D call TRBD1 (6 bases). The ends were cut back, 2 bases at V and 7 bases at J, with 15 bases in the middle. CDR3 length: 14 amino acids. CDR1 is SGHTA, CDR2 FQGNSA, per germline. For the CDR3, the DNA is TGTGCCAGCAGCTTACAACAGGGCCCGGGAGAGCAGTACTTC. Protein product: CASSLQQGPGEQYF.

This clone turned up a few times. V usage is TRBV27 and J usage is TRBJ2-7, with TRBD2 identical over 9 bases. The CDR3 covers 15 residues. The V gene end was trimmed by 5 bases and the J gene end by 5 bases; junction bases not matched to a gene: 10. CDR1 and CDR2 from the germline V gene are MNHEY and SMNVEV (reference sequence). This CDR3 reads CASSPAGLASHEQYF. The CDR3 nucleotides read TGTGCCAGCAGTCCCGCGGGACTAGCTTCCCACGAGCAGTACTTC.

This clone has a handful of counts. The chain uses TRBV12-5 and TRBJ1-1; weak D call: TRBD1 (5 bases). There are 15 residues in the CDR3. V was pared by 0 bases and J by 1 base, with 9 bases between. Germline V lookup: CDR1 LGHNT, CDR2 FRNRAP. The CDR3 DNA is TGTGCTAGTGGTTTGGTACTGGGGCCGAACACTGAAGCTTTCTTT. This gives the protein CASGLVLGPNTEAFF.